This is a list of T cell receptor beta chains from one sample in a study of naive and memory T cell subsets. TCRdb called the UMI-ligation and nested PCR reads again in MiXCR, with one record for every CDR3 protein. This sample carries some 8,000 distinct CDR3 sequences, 25% to 35% of them seen once, and the ten largest clones take 59%. Sequencing was performed on CD8+ TEMRA cells from blood. The source of these receptors is a human donor in good health. Each CDR3 is given with its conserved first and last residue. Each record gives: clone size, J gene, D gene, V gene, CDR3 protein, CDR3 DNA. A D gene is named only where the DNA matches it firmly. The size of a clone is reported for some rows only, either as once, few or many, or as a class for expanded clones.

abundance: few
j_gene: TRBJ2-7
d_gene: TRBD1
v_gene: TRBV7-9
CDR3aa: CASSLAAGGRYEQYF
CDR3nt: TGTGCCAGCAGCTTAGCGGCAGGGGGCCGCTACGAGCAGTACTTC

abundance: many
j_gene: TRBJ2-1
d_gene: .
v_gene: TRBV7-8
CDR3aa: CASSVGTAYNEQFF
CDR3nt: TGTGCCAGCAGCGTCGGGACTGCCTACAATGAGCAGTTCTTC

abundance: many
j_gene: TRBJ2-1
d_gene: TRBD2
v_gene: TRBV20-1
CDR3aa: CSAILAGGPRSYNEQFF
CDR3nt: TGCAGTGCCATTTTAGCGGGGGGGCCCCGCTCCTACAATGAGCAGTTCTTC

abundance: medium-sized
j_gene: TRBJ2-7
d_gene: .
v_gene: TRBV25-1
CDR3aa: CASSENEFPGISYEQYF
CDR3nt: TGTGCCAGCAGTGAAAATGAGTTTCCGGGGATCTCCTACGAGCAGTACTTC

abundance: few
j_gene: TRBJ2-7
d_gene: TRBD1
v_gene: TRBV27
CDR3aa: CASSLSTGVAYEQYF
CDR3nt: TGTGCCAGCAGCCTTAGCACAGGGGTTGCGTACGAGCAGTACTTC

abundance: .
j_gene: TRBJ1-1
d_gene: .
v_gene: TRBV29-1
CDR3aa: CSVLGGEAFF
CDR3nt: TGCAGCGTCTTAGGGGGTGAAGCTTTCTTT

abundance: .
j_gene: TRBJ2-3
d_gene: .
v_gene: TRBV2
CDR3aa: CASSDSPPTGTDTQYF
CDR3nt: TGTGCCAGCAGTGATAGCCCCCCGACCGGCACAGATACGCAGTATTTT

abundance: .
j_gene: TRBJ1-2
d_gene: .
v_gene: TRBV4-3
CDR3aa: CASSQELQGTYGYTF
CDR3nt: TGCGCCAGCAGCCAAGAACTTCAGGGGACCTATGGCTACACCTTC

abundance: many
j_gene: TRBJ2-3
d_gene: TRBD2
v_gene: TRBV4-3
CDR3aa: CASSPGTSGLTDTQYF
CDR3nt: TGCGCCAGCAGCCCAGGGACTAGCGGGCTGACAGATACGCAGTATTTT

abundance: .
j_gene: TRBJ2-3
d_gene: .
v_gene: TRBV6-2/TRBV6-3
CDR3aa: CASCSGGVDTQYF
CDR3nt: TGTGCCAGCTGTAGCGGTGGGGTGGATACGCAGTATTTT

abundance: .
j_gene: TRBJ2-5
d_gene: .
v_gene: TRBV5-4
CDR3aa: CASSLGLGTPAAETQYF
CDR3nt: TGTGCCAGCAGCCTTGGGCTAGGGACCCCCGCGGCAGAGACCCAGTACTTC

abundance: .
j_gene: TRBJ2-3
d_gene: .
v_gene: TRBV15
CDR3aa: CATSNPRQADTQYF
CDR3nt: TGTGCCACCAGCAACCCCAGACAAGCAGATACGCAGTATTTT

abundance: once
j_gene: TRBJ2-1
d_gene: TRBD2
v_gene: TRBV24-1
CDR3aa: CATSDVTSSGSPAIYNEQFF
CDR3nt: TGTGCCACCAGTGATGTAACCTCTAGCGGGAGCCCCGCCATCTACAATGAGCAGTTCTTC

abundance: .
j_gene: TRBJ2-7
d_gene: .
v_gene: TRBV27
CDR3aa: CASAHGQADEQYF
CDR3nt: TGTGCCAGCGCCCACGGACAAGCCGACGAGCAGTACTTC

abundance: .
j_gene: TRBJ1-1
d_gene: .
v_gene: TRBV30
CDR3aa: CAYSSAIVNTEAFF
CDR3nt: TGTGCCTACTCGAGCGCCATAGTGAACACTGAAGCTTTCTTT

abundance: few
j_gene: TRBJ1-5
d_gene: .
v_gene: TRBV19
CDR3aa: CASTYAGEANQPQHF
CDR3nt: TGTGCCAGCACCTATGCGGGAGAGGCCAATCAGCCCCAGCATTTT

abundance: few
j_gene: TRBJ2-7
d_gene: TRBD2
v_gene: TRBV27
CDR3aa: CASSLGTSGSSYEQYF
CDR3nt: TGTGCCAGCAGTTTAGGGACTAGCGGGAGCTCCTACGAGCAGTACTTC

abundance: .
j_gene: TRBJ2-1
d_gene: TRBD2
v_gene: TRBV14
CDR3aa: CASSQEAGDSYNEQFF
CDR3nt: TGTGCCAGCAGCCAAGAGGCGGGAGACTCCTACAATGAGCAGTTCTTC

abundance: few
j_gene: TRBJ1-5
d_gene: .
v_gene: TRBV4-2
CDR3aa: CASSQLYREVDNQPQHF
CDR3nt: TGTGCCAGCAGCCAACTTTACAGGGAGGTAGACAATCAGCCCCAGCATTTT

abundance: few
j_gene: TRBJ1-1
d_gene: .
v_gene: TRBV30
CDR3aa: CAWSVGSGGEAFF
CDR3nt: TGTGCCTGGAGTGTAGGGAGTGGCGGGGAAGCTTTCTTT

abundance: .
j_gene: TRBJ1-1
d_gene: .
v_gene: TRBV5-6
CDR3aa: CASSLALVSTEAFF
CDR3nt: TGTGCCAGCAGCTTGGCCTTGGTAAGCACTGAAGCTTTCTTT

abundance: few
j_gene: TRBJ2-7
d_gene: TRBD1
v_gene: TRBV10-3
CDR3aa: CAISEGTVPYEQYF
CDR3nt: TGTGCCATCAGTGAAGGGACAGTACCCTACGAGCAGTACTTC

abundance: .
j_gene: TRBJ1-2
d_gene: .
v_gene: TRBV20-1
CDR3aa: CSARGPGLGYGYTF
CDR3nt: TGCAGTGCTAGAGGCCCGGGTTTGGGCTATGGCTACACCTTC

abundance: .
j_gene: TRBJ1-3
d_gene: .
v_gene: TRBV4-3
CDR3aa: CASSQDWGSSGNTIYF
CDR3nt: TGCGCCAGCAGCCAAGATTGGGGGTCCTCTGGAAACACCATATATTTT

abundance: .
j_gene: TRBJ1-1
d_gene: .
v_gene: TRBV29-1
CDR3aa: CSVNGLNTEAFF
CDR3nt: TGCAGCGTTAATGGTCTGAACACTGAAGCTTTCTTT

abundance: .
j_gene: TRBJ2-6
d_gene: .
v_gene: TRBV27
CDR3aa: CASMGTGSSSGSGANVLTF
CDR3nt: TGTGCCAGCATGGGTACAGGGAGTTCCTCGGGGTCTGGGGCCAACGTCCTGACTTTC

abundance: few
j_gene: TRBJ2-1
d_gene: .
v_gene: TRBV11-2
CDR3aa: CASSLVYGSGGSYNEQFF
CDR3nt: TGTGCCAGCAGCTTAGTGTACGGCAGTGGGGGCTCCTACAATGAGCAGTTCTTC

abundance: .
j_gene: TRBJ2-3
d_gene: TRBD1
v_gene: TRBV28
CDR3aa: CASEHRGRTDTQYF
CDR3nt: TGTGCCAGCGAACACAGGGGGCGCACAGATACGCAGTATTTT

abundance: many
j_gene: TRBJ2-3
d_gene: .
v_gene: TRBV3-1
CDR3aa: CASSQDLTQKGGTQYF
CDR3nt: TGTGCCAGCAGCCAAGATCTCACCCAGAAGGGCGGTACGCAGTATTTT

abundance: few
j_gene: TRBJ2-7
d_gene: .
v_gene: TRBV2
CDR3aa: CASSEAGTLANEQYF
CDR3nt: TGTGCCAGCAGTGAAGCCGGGACTCTAGCCAACGAGCAGTACTTC

abundance: few
j_gene: TRBJ1-2
d_gene: TRBD1
v_gene: TRBV7-9
CDR3aa: CASSSGQEFYGYTF
CDR3nt: TGTGCCAGCAGCTCGGGACAGGAGTTCTATGGCTACACCTTC

abundance: few
j_gene: TRBJ2-1
d_gene: .
v_gene: TRBV19
CDR3aa: CASSISPGGNEQFF
CDR3nt: TGTGCCAGTAGTATATCCCCAGGAGGGAATGAGCAGTTCTTC

abundance: few
j_gene: TRBJ2-3
d_gene: .
v_gene: TRBV13
CDR3aa: CASRSVAGKGTDTQYF
CDR3nt: TGTGCCAGCAGGAGCGTGGCGGGGAAGGGGACAGATACGCAGTATTTT

abundance: .
j_gene: TRBJ2-2
d_gene: .
v_gene: TRBV6-5
CDR3aa: CASSYSMPGNTGELFF
CDR3nt: TGTGCCAGCAGTTACTCGATGCCGGGGAACACCGGGGAGCTGTTTTTT

abundance: .
j_gene: TRBJ1-4
d_gene: .
v_gene: TRBV7-8
CDR3aa: CASSLVYLIEANEKLFF
CDR3nt: TGTGCCAGCAGCTTAGTTTATCTGATAGAAGCAAATGAAAAACTGTTTTTT